This TCR beta chain was sequenced in a study of cytomegalovirus exposure and HLA in healthy donors. V dropped 9 bases and J dropped 4 bases, with 15 bases sitting between them. From germline, CDR1 is LNHDA and CDR2 SQIVND (reference sequence). CDR3 size: 13 residues. Primers: 60 Vbeta forward and 13 Jbeta reverse. The assay was immunoSEQ multiplex PCR, and TCRdb's table has in-frame clones only and misses some. The table records 80,000 to 100,000 clones, about two thirds of them present only once. Samples came from healthy bone marrow donors. Source material: PBMCs. The sequence was collected from a female donor in good health and CMV-seronegative. The rearrangement links TRBV19 to TRBJ1-1; the D is unclear. CDR3 region: CASRETGITEAFF. In DNA form, the CDR3 reads TGTGCCAGCCGGGAGACGGGCATCACTGAAGCTTTCTTT.